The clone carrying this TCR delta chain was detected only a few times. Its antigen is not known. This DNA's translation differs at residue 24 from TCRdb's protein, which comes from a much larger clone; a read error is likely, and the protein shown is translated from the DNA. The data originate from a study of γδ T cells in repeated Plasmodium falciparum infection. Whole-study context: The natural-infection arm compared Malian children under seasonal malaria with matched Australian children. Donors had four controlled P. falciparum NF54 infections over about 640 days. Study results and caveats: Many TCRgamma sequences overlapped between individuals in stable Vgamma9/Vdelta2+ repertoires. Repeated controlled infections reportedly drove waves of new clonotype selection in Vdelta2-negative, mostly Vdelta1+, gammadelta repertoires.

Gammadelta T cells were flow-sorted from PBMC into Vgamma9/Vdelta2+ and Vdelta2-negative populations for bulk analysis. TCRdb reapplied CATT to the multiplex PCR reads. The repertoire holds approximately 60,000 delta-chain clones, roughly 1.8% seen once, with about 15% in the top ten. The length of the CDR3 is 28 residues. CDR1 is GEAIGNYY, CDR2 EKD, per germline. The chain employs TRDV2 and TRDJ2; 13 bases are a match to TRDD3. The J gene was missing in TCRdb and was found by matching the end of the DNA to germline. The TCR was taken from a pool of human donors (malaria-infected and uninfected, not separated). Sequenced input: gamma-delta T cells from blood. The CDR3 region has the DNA TGTGCCTGTGACTCGACCTCGCCTCCTACGGGGGGATCACTGGGGGATACGCGTATCCCGGCTTTGACAGAACAACTCTTCTTT. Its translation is CACDSTSPPTGGSLGDTRIPALTEQLFF.